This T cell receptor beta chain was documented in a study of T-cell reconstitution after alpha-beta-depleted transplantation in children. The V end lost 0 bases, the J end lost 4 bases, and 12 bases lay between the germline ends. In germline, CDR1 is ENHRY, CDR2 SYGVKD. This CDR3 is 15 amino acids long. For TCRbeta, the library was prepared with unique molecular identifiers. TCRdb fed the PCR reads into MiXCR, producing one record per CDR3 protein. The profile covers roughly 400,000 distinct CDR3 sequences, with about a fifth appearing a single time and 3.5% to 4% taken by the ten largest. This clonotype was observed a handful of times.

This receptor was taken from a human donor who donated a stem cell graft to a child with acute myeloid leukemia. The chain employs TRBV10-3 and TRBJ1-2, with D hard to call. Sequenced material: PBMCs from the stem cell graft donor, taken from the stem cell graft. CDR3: CAISESGDRGYGYTF. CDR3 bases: TGTGCCATCAGTGAGTCCGGTGACCGGGGCTATGGCTACACCTTC.